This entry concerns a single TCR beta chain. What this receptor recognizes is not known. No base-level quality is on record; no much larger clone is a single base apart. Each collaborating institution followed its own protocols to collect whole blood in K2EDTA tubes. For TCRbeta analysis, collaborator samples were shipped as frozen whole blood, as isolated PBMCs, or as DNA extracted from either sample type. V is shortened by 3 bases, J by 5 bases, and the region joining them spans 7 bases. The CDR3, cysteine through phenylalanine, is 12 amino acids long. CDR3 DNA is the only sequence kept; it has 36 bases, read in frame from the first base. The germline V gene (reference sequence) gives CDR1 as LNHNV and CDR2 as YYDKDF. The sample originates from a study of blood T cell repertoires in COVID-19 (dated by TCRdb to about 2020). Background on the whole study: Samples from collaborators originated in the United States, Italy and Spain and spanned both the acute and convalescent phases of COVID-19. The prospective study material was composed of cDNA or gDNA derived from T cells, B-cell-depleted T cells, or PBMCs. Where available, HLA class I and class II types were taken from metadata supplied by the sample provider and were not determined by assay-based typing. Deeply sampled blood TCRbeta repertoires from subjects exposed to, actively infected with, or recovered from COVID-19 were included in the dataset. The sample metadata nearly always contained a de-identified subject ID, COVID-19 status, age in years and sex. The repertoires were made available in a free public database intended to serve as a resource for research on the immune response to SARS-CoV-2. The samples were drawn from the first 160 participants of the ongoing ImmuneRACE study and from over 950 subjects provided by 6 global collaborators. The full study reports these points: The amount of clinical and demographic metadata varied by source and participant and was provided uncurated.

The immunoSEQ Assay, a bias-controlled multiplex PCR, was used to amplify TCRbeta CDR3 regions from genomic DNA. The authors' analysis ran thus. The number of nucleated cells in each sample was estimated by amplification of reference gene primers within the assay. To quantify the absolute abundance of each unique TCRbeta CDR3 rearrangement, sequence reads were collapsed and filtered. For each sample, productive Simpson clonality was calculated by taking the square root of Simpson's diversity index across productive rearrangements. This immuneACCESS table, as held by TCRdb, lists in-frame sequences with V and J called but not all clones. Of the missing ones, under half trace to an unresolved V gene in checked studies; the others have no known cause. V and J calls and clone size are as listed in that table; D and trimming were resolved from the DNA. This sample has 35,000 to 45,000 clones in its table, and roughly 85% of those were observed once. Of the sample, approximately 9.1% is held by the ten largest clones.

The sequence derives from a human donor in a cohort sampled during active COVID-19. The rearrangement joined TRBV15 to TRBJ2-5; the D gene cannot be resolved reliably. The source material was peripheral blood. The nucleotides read TGTGCCACCAGCAGGCACACGGAGACCCAGTACTTC. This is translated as CATSRHTETQYF.